This T cell receptor (beta chain) emerged from a study of graft-versus-host responses after intestinal transplantation. Study details: The recipients all started with anti-thymocyte globulin induction and then took tacrolimus and steroids for about three years.

General observations from the study: Researchers found GvH clones in recipient marrow, and some showed up first in ileum or blood. Declines in HvG clones occurring early post-transplant were associated with peak circulating GvH clone levels.

This clone turned up a few times. Antigen specificity is unknown. Using immunoSEQ multiplex PCR, the repertoire was profiled, and TCRdb retains in-frame clones only, with some absent. The sample lists about 110,000 clones; over 85% were seen once. The sample here was unstimulated CD8+ T cells sorted from spleen or lymph node cells, taken before intestinal transplant. This clonotype was obtained from a human donor who received an intestinal transplant.

Here the CDR3 reads CASSSGSNTEAFF. The CDR3 coding sequence is TGTGCCAGCAGCTCCGGGTCGAACACTGAAGCTTTCTTT. The V gene is TRBV7-9, the J gene TRBJ1-1; D gene uncertain. The V end lost 4 bases, the J end lost 1 base, and 7 bases lay between the germline ends. CDR3 length equals 13 residues. CDR1 and CDR2 from the germline V gene are SEHNR and FQNEAQ (reference sequence).